Below are 4 T cell receptor beta chains sequenced from a single sample in a study of OX40 agonist ivuxolimab in advanced cancers. TCRdb's table, derived via immunoSEQ multiplex PCR, lists solely in-frame clones and lacks some. The sample consists of more than 65,000 clones, around four fifths of them appearing once. Specimen: CD4+ or CD8+ T cells sorted from blood, collected in a trial of the OX40 agonist ivuxolimab. The origin of the receptors is an adult with an advanced solid tumor such as melanoma, head and neck, liver or kidney cancer.

V usage is TRBV28 and J usage is TRBJ1-2; the D gene is possibly TRBD1 (6 bases). Trimming shortened V by 7 bases and J by 3 bases, and 15 bases separated the two germline ends. Germline-derived CDR1 and CDR2 are MDHEN and SYDVKM. The CDR3 is 14 residues long. DNA for the CDR3: TGTGCCAGCATCGACGGGGGGCGCGACTATGGCTACACCTTC. It is translated as CASIDGGRDYGYTF.

This chain uses TRBV9 with TRBJ1-5; TRBD1 matches 7 bases. Germline lookup yields CDR1 SGDLS and CDR2 YYNGEE. The CDR3 is 13 residues long. V trimming: 0 bases; J trimming: 6 bases; junction bases outside the gene matches: 0. The CDR3 reads CASSVGQGQPQHF. The CDR3, as DNA: TGTGCCAGCAGCGTAGGACAGGGTCAGCCCCAGCATTTT.

V gene TRBV10-3 combines with J gene TRBJ1-2; maybe TRBD1 (6 bases). Germline assignment: CDR1 ENHRY and CDR2 SYGVKD. The CDR3 consists of 16 residues. Trimming cost V 3 bases and J 0 bases, with 14 bases left between them. DNA of the CDR3: TGTGCCATCAGTGATTTAGGGGGTGGAGCTAACTATGGCTACACCTTC. It translates to CAISDLGGGANYGYTF.

This chain connects TRBV9 to TRBJ2-7, with TRBD1 as a possible D gene (6 bases). Germline V gene data show CDR1 as SGDLS and CDR2 as YYNGEE. The CDR3 has 14 residues. The V end lost 3 bases, the J end lost 2 bases, and 12 bases lay between the germline ends. CDR3 residues: CASSEGDLPYEQYF. DNA of the CDR3: TGTGCCAGCAGCGAGGGGGACCTCCCCTACGAGCAGTACTTC.